This TCR beta chain was retrieved from a study of graft-versus-host responses after intestinal transplantation. Study overall: The transplants performed in recipients were multivisceral, liver-intestinal, or isolated intestinal. Among the recipients, all got anti-thymocyte globulin induction and then tacrolimus and steroids for about 3 years.

Assay: immunoSEQ multiplex PCR; the TCRdb copy retains only in-frame clones and omits some. The sample contains approximately 71,000 clones, roughly 90% of which appear only once. Concerning this clone: Antigen unknown.

This CDR3 has 14 amino acids. The junction had 3 bases not matched to a gene; V was cut back by 0 bases and J by 4 bases. Germline CDR1 SGDLS, CDR2 YYNGEE. The study's findings and limits: Some patients had graft-donor T cell macrochimerism. In their allografts, the ratios of graft-versus-host to host-versus-graft T cell clones were high. The marrow of recipients harbored GvH clones, and ileum or blood showed some of them first.

The receptor was derived from a human donor who received an intestinal transplant. The chain employs TRBV9 and TRBJ1-1; 7 bases line up with TRBD1. The specimen comprised unstimulated CD8+ T cells sorted from spleen or lymph node cells, sampled before intestinal transplant. For the CDR3, the DNA is TGTGCCAGCAGCGTAGCGGACAGGACCACTGAAGCTTTCTTT. Its protein is CASSVADRTTEAFF.